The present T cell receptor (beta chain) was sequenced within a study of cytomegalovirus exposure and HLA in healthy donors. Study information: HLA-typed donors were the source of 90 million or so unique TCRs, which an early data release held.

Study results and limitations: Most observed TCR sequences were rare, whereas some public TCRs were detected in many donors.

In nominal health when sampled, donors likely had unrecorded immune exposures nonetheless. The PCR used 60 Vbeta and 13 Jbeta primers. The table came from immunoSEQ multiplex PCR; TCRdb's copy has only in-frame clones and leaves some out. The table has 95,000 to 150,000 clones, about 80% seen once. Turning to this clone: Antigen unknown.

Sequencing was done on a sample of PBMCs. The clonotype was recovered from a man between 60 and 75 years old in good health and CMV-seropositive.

CDR3 residues: CASSATGTATYEQYF. CDR3 sequence (DNA): TGTGCCAGCAGTGCGACCGGGACAGCAACCTACGAGCAGTACTTC. V and J are TRBV6-1 and TRBJ2-7; 7 bases fit TRBD1. Per germline, CDR1 MNHNS and CDR2 SASEGT. After removal of 4 bases from V and 2 bases from J, the junction contained 8 bases not matched to a gene. CDR3 length: 15 amino acids.